The count of the clone carrying this TCR beta chain is one. The data were obtained in a study of blood T cell repertoires in COVID-19. Turning to the study itself: Sites in the United States, Italy and Spain provided acute and convalescent COVID-19 samples. Nucleic acid was either cDNA or gDNA, and it came from T cells, B-cell-depleted T cells, or PBMCs.

V gave up 0 bases and J gave up 8 bases; unmatched junction bases: 3. CDR3 length: 14 residues. CDR1 and CDR2 (germline): MNHNS, SASEGT. Original processing methods: Nucleated cell counts were estimated from reference gene primer amplification. Assay used: immunoSEQ multiplex PCR; TCRdb lists only in-frame clones, some missing. That table furnishes V, J and clone size, whereas the DNA furnished D and trimming. The sample shows more than 95,000 clones, about nine tenths of them seen only once. The TCR was taken from a man in his sixties with acute or convalescent COVID-19. Material for sequencing was peripheral blood. This chain uses TRBV6-1 with TRBJ1-2; the match to TRBD1 covers 10 bases. The chain's CDR3 is CASSEALTGGGYTF. The CDR3 DNA sequence: TGTGCCAGCAGTGAAGCGCTGACAGGGGGCGGCTACACCTTC.